The sequence of this T cell receptor beta chain was determined in a study of T cells in localized non-small cell lung cancer. The study's findings and limits: The highest T cell clonality was in uninvolved adjacent lung, above tumor.

Profiled with immunoSEQ multiplex PCR; TCRdb holds only in-frame clones, not every one. This table holds tens of thousands of clones, about 87% found once. Comments on this clone: Its antigen is unidentified.

This CDR3 is 14 amino acids long. V was clipped by 3 bases and J by 2 bases, with 12 bases between them. Per germline, CDR1 SGHRS and CDR2 YFSETQ. This sample comprised peripheral blood, obtained before any cancer treatment. This clonotype was obtained from a man between 40 and 70 years old with stage I squamous cell lung carcinoma. The genes are TRBV5-1 and TRBJ2-7; D is unresolved. The CDR3, as DNA: TGCGCCAGCAGCTCCCCGGACCGCACCTACGAGCAGTACTTC. Its translation: CASSSPDRTYEQYF.